Below, 2 T cell receptor beta chains from the same sample are listed, as sequenced in a study of OX40 agonist ivuxolimab in advanced cancers. TCRdb keeps only in-frame clones here, not all; method: immunoSEQ multiplex PCR. The sample lists tens of thousands of clones, 89% occurring once. Sequences were derived from CD4+ or CD8+ T cells sorted from blood, sampled in a trial of the OX40 agonist ivuxolimab. These TCRs come from an adult with an advanced solid tumor such as melanoma, head and neck, liver or kidney cancer.

The rearrangement uses TRBV4-1 and TRBJ2-3; TRBD2 matches 11 bases. Germline V CDR1 and CDR2: MGHRA, YSYEKL. The CDR3 is 18 amino acids. The trim removed 1 base at V and 6 bases at J, leaving 12 bases unmatched. The DNA for the CDR3 is TGCGCCAGCAGCCAAGGTTTAAGGCTAGCGGGAGGTTCGGATACGCAGTATTTT. The encoded protein is CASSQGLRLAGGSDTQYF.

The gene calls are TRBV2 and TRBJ2-3, with 9 bases fitting TRBD2. Germline loops: CDR1 SNHLY, CDR2 FYNNEI. CDR3 size: 16 residues. The V gene end was trimmed by 5 bases and the J gene end by 0 bases; junction bases not matched to a gene: 6. For the CDR3, the DNA is TGTGCCAGCAGTCGAGAGCGGGAGGCCAGCACAGATACGCAGTATTTT. Protein product: CASSREREASTDTQYF.